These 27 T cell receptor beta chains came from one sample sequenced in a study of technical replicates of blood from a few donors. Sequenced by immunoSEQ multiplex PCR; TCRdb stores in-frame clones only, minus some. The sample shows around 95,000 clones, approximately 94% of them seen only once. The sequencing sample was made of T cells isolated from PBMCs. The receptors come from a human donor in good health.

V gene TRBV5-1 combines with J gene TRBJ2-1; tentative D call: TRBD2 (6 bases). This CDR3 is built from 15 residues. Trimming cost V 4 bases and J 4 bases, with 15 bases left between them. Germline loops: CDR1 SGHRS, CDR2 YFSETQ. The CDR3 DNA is TGCGCCAGCAGCGCCGGGGAGGTCGAGTACAATGAGCAGTTCTTC. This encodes CASSAGEVEYNEQFF.

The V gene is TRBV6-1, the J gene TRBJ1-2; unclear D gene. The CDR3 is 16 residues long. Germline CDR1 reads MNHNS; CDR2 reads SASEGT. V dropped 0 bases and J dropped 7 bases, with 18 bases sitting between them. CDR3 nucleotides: TGTGCCAGCAGTGAAGCTAACCTCCCCTCCTTGCGTGGCTACACCTTC. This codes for CASSEANLPSLRGYTF.

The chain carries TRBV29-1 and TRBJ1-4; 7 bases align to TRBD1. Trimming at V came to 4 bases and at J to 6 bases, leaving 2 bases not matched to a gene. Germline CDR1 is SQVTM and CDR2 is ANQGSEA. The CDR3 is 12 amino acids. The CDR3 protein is CSVVTGDEKLFF. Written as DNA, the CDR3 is TGCAGCGTTGTAACAGGGGATGAAAAACTGTTTTTT. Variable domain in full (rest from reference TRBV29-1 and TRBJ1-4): SAVISQKPSRDICQRGTSLTIQCQVDSQVTMMFWYRQQPGQSLTLIATANQGSEATYESGFVIDKFPISRPNLTFSTLTVSNMSPEDSSIYLCSVVTGDEKLFFGSGTQLSVL.

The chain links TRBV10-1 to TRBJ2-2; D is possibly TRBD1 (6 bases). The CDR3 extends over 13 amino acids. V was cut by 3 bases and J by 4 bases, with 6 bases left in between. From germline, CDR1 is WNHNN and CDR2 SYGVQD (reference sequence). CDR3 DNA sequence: TGCGCCAGCAGTGACAGGGGCACCGGGGAGCTGTTTTTT. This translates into CASSDRGTGELFF.

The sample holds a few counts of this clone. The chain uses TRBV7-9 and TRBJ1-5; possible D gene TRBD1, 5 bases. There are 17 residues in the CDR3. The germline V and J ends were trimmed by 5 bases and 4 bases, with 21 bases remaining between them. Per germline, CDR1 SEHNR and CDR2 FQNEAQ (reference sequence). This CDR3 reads CASSPSRGREENQPQHF. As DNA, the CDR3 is TGTGCCAGCAGCCCCTCCCGAGGCAGGGAAGAAAATCAGCCCCAGCATTTT.

This CDR3 reads CASSEGTENQPQHF. In DNA, the CDR3 is TGTGCCAGCAGTGAAGGGACAGAGAATCAGCCCCAGCATTTT. The chain couples TRBV2 to TRBJ1-5, with D perhaps TRBD1 (6 bases). Per the germline V gene, CDR1 is SNHLY and CDR2 is FYNNEI. V dropped 1 base and J dropped 4 bases, with 8 bases sitting between them. The CDR3 spans 14 residues.

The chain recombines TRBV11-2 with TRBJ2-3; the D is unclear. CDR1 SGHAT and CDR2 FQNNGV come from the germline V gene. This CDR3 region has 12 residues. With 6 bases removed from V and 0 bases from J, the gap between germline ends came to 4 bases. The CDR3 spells CASSQSTDTQYF. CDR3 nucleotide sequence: TGTGCCAGCAGTCAGAGCACAGATACGCAGTATTTT.

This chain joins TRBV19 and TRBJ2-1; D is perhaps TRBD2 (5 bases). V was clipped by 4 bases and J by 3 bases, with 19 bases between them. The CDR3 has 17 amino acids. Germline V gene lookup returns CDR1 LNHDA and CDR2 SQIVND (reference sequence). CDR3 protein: CASSTRIAFSNYNEQFF. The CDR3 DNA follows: TGTGCCAGTAGTACACGGATAGCGTTCTCAAACTACAATGAGCAGTTCTTC. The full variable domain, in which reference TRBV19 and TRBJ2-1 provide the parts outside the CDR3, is DGGITQSPKYLFRKEGQNVTLSCEQNLNHDAMYWYRQDPGQGLRLIYYSQIVNDFQKGDIAEGYSVSREKKESFPLTVTSAQKNPTAFYLCASSTRIAFSNYNEQFFGPGTRLTVL.

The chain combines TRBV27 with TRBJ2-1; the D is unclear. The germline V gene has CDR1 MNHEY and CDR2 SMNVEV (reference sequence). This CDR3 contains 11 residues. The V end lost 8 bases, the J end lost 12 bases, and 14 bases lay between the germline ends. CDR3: CASVYGRRQFF. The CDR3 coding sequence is TGTGCCAGCGTTTATGGTAGGAGGCAGTTCTTC.

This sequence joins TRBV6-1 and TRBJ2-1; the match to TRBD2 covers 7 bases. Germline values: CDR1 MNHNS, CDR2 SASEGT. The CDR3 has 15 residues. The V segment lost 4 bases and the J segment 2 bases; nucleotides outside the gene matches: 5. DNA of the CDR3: TGTGCCAGCAGTGTGTCCAGCGGGGCCTACAATGAGCAGTTCTTC. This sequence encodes CASSVSSGAYNEQFF.

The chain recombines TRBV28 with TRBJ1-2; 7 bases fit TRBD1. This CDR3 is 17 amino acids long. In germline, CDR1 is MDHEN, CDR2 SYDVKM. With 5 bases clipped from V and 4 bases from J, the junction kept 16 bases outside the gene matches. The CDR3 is CASSPLLDRANLYGYTF. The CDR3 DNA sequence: TGTGCCAGCAGTCCTTTGCTTGACAGGGCTAACCTCTATGGCTACACCTTC.

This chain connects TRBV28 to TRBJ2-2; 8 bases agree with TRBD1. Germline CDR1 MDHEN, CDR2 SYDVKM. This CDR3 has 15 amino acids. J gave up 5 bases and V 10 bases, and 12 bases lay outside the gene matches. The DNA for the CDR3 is TGTGCCATAGAGCGGCCAGGGGGCAGTACCGGGGAGCTGTTTTTT. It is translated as CAIERPGGSTGELFF.

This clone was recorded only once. CDR3 protein: CASSWGDQNNEQFF. The CDR3 region has the DNA TGCGCCAGCAGCTGGGGGGACCAGAACAATGAGCAGTTCTTC. V usage is TRBV5-1 and J usage is TRBJ2-1, with D perhaps TRBD2 (6 bases). The V gene lost 3 bases and the J gene lost 5 bases, with 12 bases spanning the gap. Germline CDR1 is SGHRS and CDR2 is YFSETQ. This CDR3 has 14 amino acids.

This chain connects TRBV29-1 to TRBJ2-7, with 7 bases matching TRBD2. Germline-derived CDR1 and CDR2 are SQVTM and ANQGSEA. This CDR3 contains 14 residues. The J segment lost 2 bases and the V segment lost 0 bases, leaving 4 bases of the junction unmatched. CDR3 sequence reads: CSVEDGEGTYEQYF. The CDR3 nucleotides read TGCAGCGTTGAAGACGGGGAGGGGACCTACGAGCAGTACTTC.

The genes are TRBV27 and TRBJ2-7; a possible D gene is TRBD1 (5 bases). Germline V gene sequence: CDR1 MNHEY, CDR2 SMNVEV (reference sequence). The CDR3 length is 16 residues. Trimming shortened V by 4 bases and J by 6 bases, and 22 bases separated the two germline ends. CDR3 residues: CASSSPQLGQRGEQYF. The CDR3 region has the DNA TGTGCCAGCAGTTCACCGCAGCTTGGGCAAAGGGGCGAGCAGTACTTC.

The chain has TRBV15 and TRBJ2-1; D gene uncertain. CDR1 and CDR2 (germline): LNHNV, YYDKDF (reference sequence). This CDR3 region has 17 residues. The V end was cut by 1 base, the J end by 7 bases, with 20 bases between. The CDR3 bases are TGTGCCACCAGCAGAGCCCGACTCCTCATGTCGGAGAATGAGCAGTTCTTC. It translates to CATSRARLLMSENEQFF.

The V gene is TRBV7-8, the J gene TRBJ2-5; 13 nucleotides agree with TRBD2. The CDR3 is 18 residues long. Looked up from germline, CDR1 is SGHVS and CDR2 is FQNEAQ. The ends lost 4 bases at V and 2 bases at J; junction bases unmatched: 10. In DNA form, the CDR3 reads TGTGCCAGCAGCTCCCGCTTCACTAGCGGGAGGGAACAAGAGACCCAGTACTTC. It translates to CASSSRFTSGREQETQYF.

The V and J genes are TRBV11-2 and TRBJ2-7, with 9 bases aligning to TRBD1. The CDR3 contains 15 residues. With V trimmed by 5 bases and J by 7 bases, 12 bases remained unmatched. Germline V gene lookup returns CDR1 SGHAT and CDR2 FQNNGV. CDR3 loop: CASSLGQGRHEEQYF. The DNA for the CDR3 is TGTGCCAGCAGCCTAGGACAGGGGAGGCACGAGGAGCAGTACTTC.

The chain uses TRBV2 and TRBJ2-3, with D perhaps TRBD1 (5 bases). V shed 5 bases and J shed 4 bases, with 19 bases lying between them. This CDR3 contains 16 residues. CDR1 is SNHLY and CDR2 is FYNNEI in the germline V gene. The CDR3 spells CASSNYRTVGADTQYF. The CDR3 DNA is TGTGCCAGCAGTAACTACAGGACCGTAGGGGCAGATACGCAGTATTTT.

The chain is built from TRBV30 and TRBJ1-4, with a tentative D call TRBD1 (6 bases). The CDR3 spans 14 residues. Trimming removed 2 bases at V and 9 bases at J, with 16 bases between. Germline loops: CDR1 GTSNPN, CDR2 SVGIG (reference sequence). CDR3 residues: CAWSRNRAQQKLFF. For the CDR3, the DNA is TGTGCCTGGAGTCGAAACAGGGCCCAACAAAAACTGTTTTTT.

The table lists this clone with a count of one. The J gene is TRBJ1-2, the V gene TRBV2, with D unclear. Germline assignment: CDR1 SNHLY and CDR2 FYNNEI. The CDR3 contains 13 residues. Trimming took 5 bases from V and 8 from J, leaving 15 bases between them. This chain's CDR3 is CASSSGPDRGYTF. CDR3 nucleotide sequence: TGTGCCAGCAGTAGCGGCCCAGACCGCGGCTACACCTTC.

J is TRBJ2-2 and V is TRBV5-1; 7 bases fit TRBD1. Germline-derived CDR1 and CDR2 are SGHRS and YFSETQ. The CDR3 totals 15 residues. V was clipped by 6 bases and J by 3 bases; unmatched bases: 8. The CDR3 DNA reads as TGCGCCAGCACCCAAGAGGGGGCGGACACCGGGGAGCTGTTTTTT. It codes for CASTQEGADTGELFF.

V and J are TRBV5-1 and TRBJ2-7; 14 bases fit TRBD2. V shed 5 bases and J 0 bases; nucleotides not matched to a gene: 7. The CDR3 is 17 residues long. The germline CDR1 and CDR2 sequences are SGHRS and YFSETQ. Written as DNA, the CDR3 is TGCGCCAGCAGGTCGACTAGCGGGAGGGGGTTCTCCTACGAGCAGTACTTC. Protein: CASRSTSGRGFSYEQYF. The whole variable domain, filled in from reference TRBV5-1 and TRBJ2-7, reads KAGVTQTPRYLIKTRGQQVTLSCSPISGHRSVSWYQQTPGQGLQFLFEYFSETQRNKGNFPGRFSGRQFSNSRSEMNVSTLELGDSALYLCASRSTSGRGFSYEQYFGPGTRLTVT.

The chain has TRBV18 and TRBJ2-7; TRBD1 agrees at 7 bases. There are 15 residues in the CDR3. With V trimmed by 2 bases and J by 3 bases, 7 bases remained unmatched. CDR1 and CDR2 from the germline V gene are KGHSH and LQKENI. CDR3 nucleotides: TGTGCCAGCTCACCAACGTCGGGGACAGTCTACGAGCAGTACTTC. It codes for CASSPTSGTVYEQYF. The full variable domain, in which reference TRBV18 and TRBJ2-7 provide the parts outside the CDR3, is NAGVMQNPRHLVRRRGQEARLRCSPMKGHSHVYWYRQLPEEGLKFMVYLQKENIIDESGMPKERFSAEFPKEGPSILRIQQVVRGDSAAYFCASSPTSGTVYEQYFGPGTRLTVT.

The CDR3, as DNA: TGTGCCTGGGCTAGCGGGGGGGCGAAAAATGAGCAGTTCTTC. Translating it yields CAWASGGAKNEQFF. The rearrangement links TRBV30 to TRBJ2-1; TRBD2 agrees at 12 bases. The CDR3 has 14 residues. V dropped 5 bases and J dropped 7; count of bases not matched to a gene: 6. Germline CDR1 GTSNPN, CDR2 SVGIG (reference sequence).

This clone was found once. DNA of the CDR3: TGTGCCAGCAGCAAGGGACTAGCGGGAGGCACAGATACGCAGTATTTT. This sequence encodes CASSKGLAGGTDTQYF. The chain recombines TRBV5-8 with TRBJ2-3; the match to TRBD2 covers 14 bases. Germline values: CDR1 SGHTS, CDR2 YDEGEE. V lost 4 bases, J lost 1 base, and 2 bases stayed unmatched. The CDR3 has 16 amino acids.

CDR3 in amino acids: CASSPPGVETQYF. Here the CDR3 DNA reads TGTGCCAGCTCACCACCCGGGGTGGAGACCCAGTACTTC. The rearrangement links TRBV18 to TRBJ2-5; TRBD2 might be the D (5 bases). This CDR3 is built from 13 residues. The germline CDR1 and CDR2 sequences are KGHSH and LQKENI. The ends were cut back, 0 bases at V and 5 bases at J, with 7 bases in the middle.